The clone carrying this TCR beta chain came up a few times. Deletions cut 0 bases from V and 14 bases from J, with 14 bases between. The CDR3 totals 13 residues. Germline values: CDR1 LNHDA, CDR2 SQIVND (reference sequence). The record originates from a study of shared T cell receptors in the human thymus. Generated by immunoSEQ multiplex PCR, the TCRdb table keeps only in-frame clones and is missing some. Of more than 550,000 clones listed, over 75% are singletons. These same data were also listed under a study on human thymus T cells.

The sequence was obtained from a boy in the first two years of life with a congenital heart defect. Sequenced material: thymocytes. J is TRBJ2-1 and V is TRBV19; possibly TRBD2 for D (5 bases). The CDR3 loop is CASSIDPGSGEFF. CDR3 DNA: TGTGCCAGTAGTATAGATCCCGGGTCCGGGGAGTTCTTC.